The present TCR beta chain was sequenced within a study of early T cells in non-severe SARS-CoV-2 infection. From the 5' RACE reads, TCRdb called clonotypes with MiXCR, one entry per CDR3 protein. The sample lists approximately 45,000 distinct CDR3 sequences; under 13% were seen once. The V and J ends lost 0 bases and 1 base respectively, with 10 bases between them. Germline CDR1 reads SGHAT; CDR2 reads FQNNGV. CDR3 length equals 15 residues. The rearrangement joins TRBV11-2 to TRBJ2-7; D might be TRBD1 (6 bases). Sequencing was carried out using whole blood. The receptor comes from an adult who was a healthcare worker with PCR-confirmed SARS-CoV-2 infection or an uninfected control (not recorded which). CDR3 nucleotides: TGTGCCAGCAGCTTAGATAGTGGACAGTCCTACGAGCAGTACTTC. This translates into CASSLDSGQSYEQYF. Full variable domain (missing parts from reference TRBV11-2 and TRBJ2-7): EAGVAQSPRYKIIEKRQSVAFWCNPISGHATLYWYQQILGQGPKLLIQFQNNGVVDDSQLPKDRFSAERLKGVDSTLKIQPAKLEDSAVYLCASSLDSGQSYEQYFGPGTRLTVT.